This TCR beta chain was obtained from a study of T cell changes during pregnancy in multiple sclerosis. Some clones are missing from TCRdb's copy, which holds only in-frame ones; the method was immunoSEQ multiplex PCR. Among approximately 50,000 clones listed, roughly 91% were seen once. This clone was picked up a small number of times. The sequence came from a female donor with multiple sclerosis, enrolled in a pregnancy study. Here the sequenced sample was peripheral blood, taken in the second trimester of pregnancy.

Here the CDR3 reads CASSPGGGQPQHF. CDR3 DNA sequence: TGTGCCAGCAGCCCCGGGGGAGGACAGCCCCAGCATTTT. The chain is built from TRBV6-4 and TRBJ1-5; weak D call: TRBD1 (5 bases). This CDR3 has 13 amino acids. CDR1 MRHNA and CDR2 SNTAGT come from the germline V gene. V lost 6 bases and J 7 bases, leaving 13 bases between the germline ends.